This TCR beta chain came from a study of blood T cell repertoires in COVID-19. At the level of the study: Whether acute or convalescent, the COVID-19 samples came from the United States, Italy and Spain. From T cells, B-cell-depleted T cells, or PBMCs came the material, which was cDNA or gDNA.

In the source study's methods: Estimated nucleated cell counts came from reference gene primer amplification. Data came from immunoSEQ multiplex PCR; TCRdb stores just in-frame clones and leaves some out. V, J and clone size reflect that table, while D and trimming were determined from the DNA. The data contain 150,000 to 200,000 clones, around 85% of them seen just once; the ten biggest clones take up less than 5.5%. This clonotype originated in a human donor in a cohort sampled during active COVID-19. Sequencing input: peripheral blood.

The CDR3 DNA sequence: TGTGCCAGCAGTTCTACGAACACCGGGGAGCTGTTTTTT. Its translation is CASSSTNTGELFF. The V call is TRBV27, the J call TRBJ2-2; D is ambiguous. Between the trimmed V and J ends, which lost 4 bases and 0 bases, there was a span of 3 bases. CDR3 length: 13 amino acids. Per the germline V gene, CDR1 is MNHEY and CDR2 is SMNVEV (reference sequence).